Listed below are T cell receptor beta chains from one sample, sequenced in a study of blood T cells in healthy people across ages. TCRdb processed the 5' RACE reads anew with MiXCR; each CDR3 protein has one entry. The data show almost 550,000 distinct CDR3 sequences, with less than 25% seen just once and approximately 10% held by the top ten. The data were also submitted as part of a second study, on T cells of mothers and their children.

Material: blood. These receptors all stem from a boy younger than 18 in good health. Both conserved end residues are part of each CDR3. D genes are given only for firm matches. Some rows mark clone size as missing; the rest say once, few, many or name a class of expanded clone.

>TRBV2|TRBJ2-3|-|-
CASSGAVGHTQYF
TGTGCCAGCAGCGGAGCGGTAGGCCATACGCAGTATTTT
>TRBV3-1|TRBJ1-1|-|few
CASSQVGITTAYTEAFF
TGTGCCAGCAGCCAGGTCGGGATCACGACAGCCTACACTGAAGCTTTCTTT
>TRBV4-3|TRBJ2-1|-|few
CASSHGSAMGSYNEQFF
TGCGCCAGCAGCCACGGATCTGCGATGGGTTCCTACAATGAGCAGTTCTTC
>TRBV30|TRBJ2-1|-|few
CAWRIGRGYNEQFF
TGTGCCTGGAGGATCGGGAGAGGGTACAATGAGCAGTTCTTC
>TRBV19|TRBJ2-3|-|-
CASSIIGMTDTQYF
TGTGCCAGTAGTATCATCGGTATGACAGATACGCAGTATTTT
>TRBV7-9|TRBJ2-3|-|few
CASSWGAGLGTDTQYF
TGTGCCAGCAGTTGGGGCGCGGGATTGGGCACAGATACGCAGTATTTT
>TRBV19|TRBJ2-7|-|-
CASSIGVGSYEQYF
TGTGCCAGTAGTATAGGGGTCGGGAGCTACGAGCAGTACTTC
>TRBV6-6|TRBJ2-5|-|few
CASSSGRGQETQYF
TGTGCCAGCAGTTCTGGGAGGGGGCAGGAGACCCAGTACTTC
>TRBV14|TRBJ2-5|TRBD2|few
CASSQGLATPIGQETQYF
TGTGCCAGCAGCCAGGGACTAGCGACCCCGATCGGACAAGAGACCCAGTACTTC
>TRBV28|TRBJ1-4|-|-
CASSSRGAANEKPFF
TGTGCCAGCAGTTCTAGAGGGGCGGCTAATGAAAAACCGTTTTTT
>TRBV20-1|TRBJ2-3|-|-
CSARTGSGPDTQYF
TGCAGTGCTAGGACCGGATCTGGCCCAGATACGCAGTATTTT
>TRBV20-1|TRBJ1-4|TRBD1|-
CSAPPTGGYEKLFF
TGCAGTGCCCCCCCGACAGGGGGCTATGAAAAACTGTTTTTT
>TRBV5-1|TRBJ2-5|-|few
CASSLVGLAQQETQYF
TGCGCCAGCAGCTTGGTCGGCCTGGCCCAGCAAGAGACCCAGTACTTC
>TRBV2|TRBJ2-5|TRBD2|-
CASSGTSGGSETQYF
TGTGCCAGCAGCGGGACTAGCGGGGGTTCGGAGACCCAGTACTTC
>TRBV18|TRBJ2-3|TRBD2|-
CASSPIAGVNTDTQYF
TGTGCCAGCTCACCAATCGCGGGAGTGAATACAGATACGCAGTATTTT
>TRBV6-2/TRBV6-3|TRBJ2-1|-|few
CASSHPDSLNEQFF
TGTGCCAGCAGCCATCCGGACAGCCTCAATGAGCAGTTCTTC
>TRBV7-2|TRBJ2-3|TRBD2|-
CASRVSGIRTDTQYF
TGTGCCAGTAGAGTAAGCGGGATCCGCACAGATACGCAGTATTTT
>TRBV4-3|TRBJ2-1|TRBD2|-
CASSQGSGLAGDNEQFF
TGCGCCAGCAGCCAAGGCTCGGGACTAGCGGGTGACAATGAGCAGTTCTTC
>TRBV7-2|TRBJ1-2|-|-
CASSFGWHYGYTF
TGTGCCAGCAGCTTCGGGTGGCACTATGGCTACACCTTC
>TRBV20-1|TRBJ2-5|TRBD2|-
CSAPDPIAGQETRYF
TGCAGTGCGCCAGATCCGATAGCGGGGCAAGAGACCCGGTACTTC
>TRBV10-3|TRBJ2-5|-|-
CAISELPRPEEQYF
TGTGCCATCAGTGAGCTCCCCCGTCCGGAAGAGCAGTACTTC
>TRBV4-2|TRBJ2-7|TRBD2|-
CASSVTESGGSYEQYF
TGTGCCAGCAGTGTGACTGAATCGGGAGGTTCCTACGAGCAGTACTTC
>TRBV10-3|TRBJ2-7|-|-
CAISDPGASYEQYF
TGTGCCATCAGTGATCCAGGGGCGTCCTACGAGCAGTACTTC
>TRBV4-3|TRBJ2-5|TRBD2|few
CASSQDLGPGLEFF
TGCGCCAGCAGCCAAGATCTGGGGCCCGGACTAGAGTTCTTC
>TRBV6-6|TRBJ1-4|-|few
CASSYLEGGREKLFF
TGTGCCAGCAGTTACCTCGAGGGGGGGAGGGAAAAACTGTTTTTT
>TRBV9|TRBJ2-2|-|-
CASSEKTGELFF
TGTGCCAGCAGCGAGAAGACCGGGGAGCTGTTTTTT
>TRBV15|TRBJ1-3|-|-
CATSTTGNTIYF
TGTGCCACCTCGACAACTGGAAACACCATATATTTT
>TRBV7-9|TRBJ2-7|TRBD1|few
CASSPRTGAEQYF
TGTGCCAGCAGCCCCCGGACAGGGGCCGAGCAGTACTTC
>TRBV3-1|TRBJ2-1|-|-
CASSQVQSLYNEQFF
TGTGCCAGCAGCCAAGTTCAGTCCCTTTACAATGAGCAGTTCTTC
>TRBV28|TRBJ2-7|-|few
CASSLYESDASYEQYF
TGTGCCAGCAGTTTATATGAGAGCGACGCCTCCTACGAGCAGTACTTC
>TRBV4-1|TRBJ2-7|TRBD2|few
CASSQVSGSEEQYF
TGCGCCAGCAGCCAAGTTAGCGGGAGTGAGGAGCAGTACTTC
>TRBV2|TRBJ2-3|-|few
CAWKTGWADTQYF
TGTGCCTGGAAAACAGGGTGGGCAGATACGCAGTATTTT
>TRBV20-1|TRBJ1-2|-|-
CSAINQGGGYTF
TGCAGTGCTATCAATCAGGGCGGGGGCTACACCTTC
>TRBV4-1|TRBJ2-5|-|-
CASSQDRLASETQYF
TGCGCCAGCAGCCAAGATAGGCTAGCGAGCGAGACCCAGTACTTC
>TRBV25-1|TRBJ2-7|-|many
CASSWRGLGDEQYF
TGTGCCAGCAGTTGGAGGGGGTTAGGGGACGAGCAGTACTTC
>TRBV5-1|TRBJ2-7|-|few
CASSRTDAYSYEQYF
TGCGCCAGCAGCAGAACGGACGCTTACTCCTACGAGCAGTACTTC
>TRBV5-1|TRBJ2-5|TRBD2|-
CASSRNPLAGQETHYF
TGCGCCAGCAGCCGTAATCCCCTAGCGGGCCAAGAGACCCATTACTTC
>TRBV12-3/TRBV12-4|TRBJ1-1|TRBD1|-
CASSPRQGNTEAFF
TGTGCCAGCAGTCCACGACAGGGGAACACTGAAGCTTTCTTT
>TRBV10-3|TRBJ1-5|TRBD1|-
CAISGGQGAVDQPQHF
TGTGCCATCAGTGGGGGACAGGGGGCTGTGGATCAGCCCCAGCATTTT
>TRBV6-1|TRBJ2-7|TRBD1|-
CASTRAPGQGASEQYF
TGTGCCAGCACTAGAGCCCCGGGACAGGGGGCCTCGGAGCAGTACTTC
>TRBV7-2|TRBJ1-1|-|few
CASSLVGGLNTEAFF
TGTGCCAGCAGCTTAGTGGGGGGGCTGAACACTGAAGCTTTCTTT
>TRBV7-2|TRBJ2-5|-|many
CASSLGGAQETQYF
TGTGCCAGCAGCTTAGGGGGGGCACAAGAGACCCAGTACTTC
>TRBV18|TRBJ2-1|TRBD1|few
CASSDRDRVNEQFF
TGTGCCAGCTCAGATCGGGACAGGGTCAATGAGCAGTTCTTC
>TRBV20-1|TRBJ2-3|-|-
CSARPPGITDTQYF
TGCAGTGCTAGGCCCCCAGGAATCACAGATACGCAGTATTTT
>TRBV11-3|TRBJ2-3|-|-
CASSASGAQYF
TGTGCCAGCAGCGCCTCTGGGGCGCAGTATTTT
>TRBV19|TRBJ1-4|-|few
CASSQVTATNEKLFF
TGTGCCAGTAGCCAAGTGACAGCAACTAATGAAAAACTGTTTTTT
>TRBV29-1|TRBJ1-2|-|few
CSAEGRLRTF
TGCAGCGCCGAGGGCCGTCTACGCACCTTC
>TRBV5-6|TRBJ2-1|TRBD2|-
CASSIASGHDYNEQFF
TGTGCCAGCAGCATCGCTAGCGGCCACGACTACAATGAGCAGTTCTTC
>TRBV20-1|TRBJ1-2|-|-
CSASPSTDIYGYTF
TGCAGTGCTAGCCCCTCGACGGACATCTATGGCTACACCTTC
>TRBV7-6|TRBJ1-5|TRBD1|few
CASSPGQYQPQHF
TGTGCCAGCAGCCCGGGACAGTATCAGCCCCAGCATTTT
>TRBV28|TRBJ2-2|TRBD1|-
CASSLGQGRSGELFF
TGTGCCAGCAGTCTGGGACAGGGGAGGTCCGGGGAGCTGTTTTTT
>TRBV6-4|TRBJ2-3|TRBD2|few
CASSDSTGGADTQYF
TGTGCCAGCAGTGACTCGACTGGGGGGGCAGATACGCAGTATTTT
>TRBV24-1|TRBJ1-2|-|-
CATSDSGGYTF
TGTGCCACCAGTGATTCCGGGGGCTACACCTTC
>TRBV20-1|TRBJ2-1|TRBD2|-
CSARTSGHYSEQFF
TGCAGTGCTAGAACTAGCGGTCACTACAGTGAGCAGTTCTTC